The 23 T cell receptor beta chains in this list originate from one sample, sequenced in a study of OX40 agonist ivuxolimab in advanced cancers. Here immunoSEQ multiplex PCR was the method, and the copy in TCRdb shows in-frame clones only, minus some. The data contain 40,000 to 55,000 clones, roughly 80% of them seen just once; the ten biggest clones take up less than 25%. Sequencing was performed on CD4+ or CD8+ T cells sorted from blood, taken in a trial of the OX40 agonist ivuxolimab. The receptors shown here come from an adult with an advanced solid tumor such as melanoma, head and neck, liver or kidney cancer.

CDR3 nucleotides: TGTGCCAGCAGTTACGGGCAGGGGGACATTCAGTACTTC. This translates into CASSYGQGDIQYF. The rearrangement joins TRBV6-5 to TRBJ2-4; 7 bases align to TRBD1. Per germline, CDR1 MNHEY and CDR2 SVGAGI. The CDR3 has 13 residues. V gave up 2 bases and J gave up 8 bases; unmatched junction bases: 3.

The chain combines TRBV19 with TRBJ1-5, with D perhaps matching TRBD1 (6 bases). Between the trimmed V and J ends, which lost 5 bases and 4 bases, there was a span of 12 bases. CDR1 is LNHDA, CDR2 SQIVND, per germline (reference sequence). CDR3 length: 14 amino acids. The CDR3 here is CASSGAGANQPQHF. The CDR3 coding sequence is TGTGCCAGTAGTGGGGCAGGGGCAAATCAGCCCCAGCATTTT.

The rearrangement joins TRBV5-6 to TRBJ1-1; 8 bases are a match to TRBD1. Germline V gives CDR1 SGHDT, CDR2 YYEEEE. Trimming cost V 3 bases and J 1 base; bases outside gene matches: 2. This CDR3 spans 14 amino acids. The CDR3 nucleotides are TGTGCCAGCAGCTGGACAGGGCCGAACACTGAAGCTTTCTTT. As protein: CASSWTGPNTEAFF.

The chain is built from TRBV18 and TRBJ2-1; D unresolved. Trimming left V 7 bases short and J 4 bases short, with 20 bases between. Germline V gene lookup returns CDR1 KGHSH and CDR2 LQKENI. The CDR3 extends over 16 amino acids. The CDR3 DNA reads as TGTGCCAGCTACTTTCGACAATGGGGTTTTTACAATGAGCAGTTCTTC. This gives the protein CASYFRQWGFYNEQFF.

The genes are TRBV21-1 and TRBJ1-1. TRBV21-1 is tagged as a pseudogene. The CDR3 is 14 residues long. The CDR3, as DNA: TGTGCCAGCAGCCGTCTCAGAGTGAACACTGAAGCTTTCTTT. Translated: CASSRLRVNTEAFF.

The genes are TRBV28 and TRBJ2-5; D not certain. V gave up 2 bases and J gave up 3 bases, with 7 bases separating them. Germline assignment: CDR1 MDHEN and CDR2 SYDVKM. The CDR3 loop spans 13 amino acids. The CDR3 nucleotides read TGTGCCAGCAGTTTAAGAACAGAAGAGACCCAGTACTTC. Translated, it gives CASSLRTEETQYF.

The chain links TRBV2 to TRBJ2-7, with 8 bases lining up with TRBD1. The CDR3 contains 17 residues. Germline V lookup: CDR1 SNHLY, CDR2 FYNNEI. Losses at the gene ends were 5 bases for V and 0 bases for J; bases not matched to a gene: 12. The CDR3 nucleotides read TGTGCCAGCAGTACGGAGGAGGGACAGGCCATCTCCTACGAGCAGTACTTC. Its protein product is CASSTEEGQAISYEQYF.

This sequence joins TRBV6-4 and TRBJ2-3; 12 nucleotides align to TRBD2. V shed 4 bases and J 4 bases; nucleotides not matched to a gene: 0. The CDR3 runs to 14 residues. Germline-derived CDR1 and CDR2 are MRHNA and SNTAGT. CDR3 bases: TGTGCCAGCAGTGGGACTAGCGGGGCAGATACGCAGTATTTT. Protein product: CASSGTSGADTQYF.

This clone has a single count. The J gene is TRBJ2-7, the V gene TRBV5-1; 12 bases line up with TRBD2. From germline, CDR1 is SGHRS and CDR2 YFSETQ. This CDR3 has 14 residues. J gave up 3 bases and V 3 bases, and 1 base lay outside the gene matches. CDR3 amino acids: CASSSGLAGYEQYF. The DNA of the CDR3 is TGCGCCAGCAGCTCGGGACTAGCGGGCTACGAGCAGTACTTC.

The V and J genes are TRBV5-4 and TRBJ2-5; a weak D match, TRBD2 (5 bases). Trimming removed 2 bases at V and 4 bases at J, with 12 bases between. Germline V gene sequence: CDR1 SGHNT, CDR2 YYREEE (reference sequence). CDR3 length equals 14 residues. CDR3 sequence: CASSFGVKIETQYF. CDR3 sequence (DNA): TGTGCCAGCAGCTTCGGGGTAAAGATAGAGACCCAGTACTTC. The full variable domain, with the rest looked up from reference TRBV5-4 and TRBJ2-5, is ETGVTQSPTHLIKTRGQQVTLRCSSQSGHNTVSWYQQALGQGPQFIFQYYREEENGRGNFPPRFSGLQFPNYSSELNVNALELDDSALYLCASSFGVKIETQYFGPGTRLLVL.

J is TRBJ2-5 and V is TRBV4-3; D unresolved. Germline loops: CDR1 LGHNA, CDR2 YSLEER. Deletions cut 0 bases from V and 3 bases from J, with 11 bases between. This CDR3 has 15 amino acids. CDR3 amino acids: CASSQDSFGEETQYF. CDR3 bases: TGCGCCAGCAGCCAAGACAGTTTCGGAGAAGAGACCCAGTACTTC.

The chain links TRBV6-1 to TRBJ2-5; a possible D gene is TRBD2 (5 bases). Trimming removed 7 bases from V and 2 bases from J, with 11 bases in between. CDR1 and CDR2 from the germline V gene are MNHNS and SASEGT. The CDR3 has 13 amino acids. DNA for the CDR3: TGTGCCAGCACCACCACGGGGCAAGAGACCCAGTACTTC. As protein: CASTTTGQETQYF.

This sequence joins TRBV11-1 and TRBJ1-2; 7 bases fit TRBD1. Germline V gives CDR1 SGHAT, CDR2 FQDESV (reference sequence). The CDR3 totals 15 residues. Trimming took 5 bases from V and 0 from J; bases not matched to a gene: 6. The CDR3 spells CASSPGTETNYGYTF. The DNA for the CDR3 is TGTGCCAGCAGCCCCGGGACAGAGACTAACTATGGCTACACCTTC.

This clone was seen a few times. This chain joins TRBV7-9 and TRBJ2-7; 11 bases align to TRBD2. This CDR3 comprises 16 residues. V shed 5 bases and J 0 bases; nucleotides not matched to a gene: 6. CDR1 and CDR2 from the germline V gene are SEHNR and FQNEAQ (reference sequence). CDR3 DNA sequence: TGTGCCAGCAGCGGCGGGACTAGCGGATTCTCCTACGAGCAGTACTTC. Encoded protein: CASSGGTSGFSYEQYF.

The chain has TRBV19 and TRBJ2-1; unclear D gene. Germline V gene data show CDR1 as LNHDA and CDR2 as SQIVND (reference sequence). The ends were cut back, 3 bases at V and 9 bases at J, with 9 bases in the middle. The CDR3 length is 12 residues. The CDR3 loop reads CASSIPLGEQFF. The CDR3 DNA sequence: TGTGCCAGTAGTATCCCTCTGGGTGAGCAGTTCTTC.

The genes are TRBV7-9 and TRBJ2-7; weak D call: TRBD2 (5 bases). V lost 4 bases to trimming and J lost 6 bases, with 16 bases between them. CDR1 is SEHNR and CDR2 is FQNEAQ in the germline V gene (reference sequence). The CDR3 extends over 14 amino acids. The chain's CDR3 is CASSSFEGLGEQYF. The CDR3 DNA follows: TGTGCCAGCAGCTCATTCGAGGGTTTAGGCGAGCAGTACTTC.

This chain connects TRBV19 to TRBJ2-1, with D uncertain. Trimming shortened V by 3 bases and J by 0 bases, and 15 bases separated the two germline ends. The CDR3 is 17 amino acids. CDR1 LNHDA and CDR2 SQIVND come from the germline V gene (reference sequence). The CDR3 here is CASSMSNYPSSYNEQFF. In nucleotides, the CDR3 is TGTGCCAGTAGTATGAGTAACTACCCGAGCTCCTACAATGAGCAGTTCTTC. Full variable domain (rest looked up from reference TRBV19 and TRBJ2-1): DGGITQSPKYLFRKEGQNVTLSCEQNLNHDAMYWYRQDPGQGLRLIYYSQIVNDFQKGDIAEGYSVSREKKESFPLTVTSAQKNPTAFYLCASSMSNYPSSYNEQFFGPGTRLTVL.

J is TRBJ2-2 and V is TRBV7-9; 12 bases align to TRBD2. Germline V lookup: CDR1 SEHNR, CDR2 FQNEAQ (reference sequence). There are 16 residues in the CDR3. Trimming cost V 4 bases and J 6 bases; bases outside gene matches: 6. CDR3 DNA sequence: TGTGCCAGCAGCTGGCCTAGCGGGAGGGCTTCCGGGGAGCTGTTTTTT. Protein sequence: CASSWPSGRASGELFF. Full variable domain (outside the CDR3, taken from reference TRBV7-9 and TRBJ2-2): DTGVSQNPRHKITKRGQNVTFRCDPISEHNRLYWYRQTLGQGPEFLTYFQNEAQLEKSRLLSDRFSAERPKGSFSTLEIQRTEQGDSAMYLCASSWPSGRASGELFFGEGSRLTVL.

Here the CDR3 reads CASSEALGYGYTF. The CDR3 DNA follows: TGTGCCAGCAGTGAAGCGCTGGGCTATGGCTACACCTTC. The chain employs TRBV2 and TRBJ1-2; no clear D. The CDR3 contains 13 residues. Germline V gives CDR1 SNHLY, CDR2 FYNNEI. With 0 bases removed from V and 4 bases from J, the gap between germline ends came to 6 bases.

This chain uses TRBV28 with TRBJ1-6; D might be TRBD1 (6 bases). Germline V gene lookup returns CDR1 MDHEN and CDR2 SYDVKM. V was pared by 8 bases and J by 9 bases, with 17 bases between. This CDR3 is built from 14 residues. The CDR3 nucleotides are TGTGCCAGCCAGGACAGTGGCAGAGGTTCACCCCTCCACTTT. The encoded protein is CASQDSGRGSPLHF.

The chain has TRBV5-5 and TRBJ1-2; D is unclear. CDR3 length: 14 residues. Trimming shortened V by 4 bases and J by 0 bases, and 10 bases separated the two germline ends. Germline CDR1 SGHKS, CDR2 YYEKEE (reference sequence). The CDR3 sequence is CASSVTGPNYGYTF. The CDR3 DNA reads as TGTGCCAGCAGCGTTACGGGCCCTAACTATGGCTACACCTTC.

CDR3 sequence reads: CASSEPPDRGGQPQHF. The CDR3 DNA is TGTGCCAGCAGTGAACCCCCCGACAGGGGAGGACAGCCCCAGCATTTT. The chain has TRBV6-1 and TRBJ1-5, with 8 nucleotides matching TRBD1. CDR3 length: 16 residues. Germline V gene data show CDR1 as MNHNS and CDR2 as SASEGT. V was pared by 2 bases and J by 7 bases, with 10 bases of the junction left unmatched.

This chain links TRBV6-6 with TRBJ1-4; unclear D gene. The ends were cut back, 0 bases at V and 5 bases at J, with 10 bases in the middle. In germline, CDR1 is MNHNY, CDR2 SVGAGI (reference sequence). The CDR3 contains 15 residues. The CDR3 nucleotides are TGTGCCAGCAGTTACTCCGGTCCCCTGAATGAAAAACTGTTTTTT. Residues: CASSYSGPLNEKLFF.